This T cell receptor (beta chain) was documented in a study of CD8+CD57+ T cells in acquired aplastic anemia. V lost 7 bases and J lost 4, with 9 bases in between. CDR3 length equals 12 residues. CDR1 and CDR2 from the germline V gene are KGHDR and SFDVKD. Genomic DNA, serving as template, underwent TCR beta VDJ and CDR3 profiling. TCRdb recomputed calls from the reads with MiXCR, one row per CDR3 protein. The sample lists about 190,000 distinct CDR3 sequences, less than 65% occurring once. The sequenced material came from sorted CD4+, CD8+, or CD8+CD57+ T cells (not recorded which) from PBMCs. V is TRBV24-1 and J is TRBJ1-1; D unclear. This receptor was taken from a human donor in good health, serving as a control. CDR3 loop: CATSYRGTEAFF. CDR3 in DNA: TGTGCCACCAGCTATAGAGGCACTGAAGCTTTCTTT.